There are many counts of the clone carrying this T cell receptor beta chain. Its target is not known. The sample is drawn from a study of T cells in Graves' hyperthyroidism and ophthalmopathy. Overall study: Specimen type is peripheral blood, collected at initial diagnosis prior to any treatment. Study-wide results and caveats: Most thyroid clonotypes expanded above 0.001 appeared in blood too.

TCR beta CDR3 sequences were amplified from RNA transcripts. Using the HTBI primer set, a first-round RT-PCR was run on the TCR CDR3. TCRdb recomputed calls from the multiplex PCR reads with MiXCR, one row per CDR3 protein. The data show about half a million distinct CDR3 sequences, approximately 20% seen once. The germline gives CDR1 SNHLY, CDR2 FYNNEI. This CDR3 region has 16 residues. Trimming took 6 bases from V and 0 from J; bases not matched to a gene: 4. Those patients with uncontrolled infection, other autoimmune disease, pregnancy or lactation were excluded. The PBMCs were taken from around 9.1 ml of fresh peripheral blood.

The sequencing sample was made of blood. This TCR derives from a man between 35 and 55 years old with Graves' ophthalmopathy. This chain connects TRBV2 to TRBJ2-1; 11 positions agree with TRBD1. CDR3 loop: CASRGGTGGSYNEQFF. The DNA of the CDR3 is TGTGCCAGCAGAGGGGGGACAGGGGGCTCCTACAATGAGCAGTTCTTC. The variable domain in full, with the rest retrieved from reference TRBV2 and TRBJ2-1, is EPEVTQTPSHQVTQMGQEVILRCVPISNHLYFYWYRQILGQKVEFLVSFYNNEISEKSEIFDDQFSVERPDGSNFTLKIRSTKLEDSAMYFCASRGGTGGSYNEQFFGPGTRLTVL.